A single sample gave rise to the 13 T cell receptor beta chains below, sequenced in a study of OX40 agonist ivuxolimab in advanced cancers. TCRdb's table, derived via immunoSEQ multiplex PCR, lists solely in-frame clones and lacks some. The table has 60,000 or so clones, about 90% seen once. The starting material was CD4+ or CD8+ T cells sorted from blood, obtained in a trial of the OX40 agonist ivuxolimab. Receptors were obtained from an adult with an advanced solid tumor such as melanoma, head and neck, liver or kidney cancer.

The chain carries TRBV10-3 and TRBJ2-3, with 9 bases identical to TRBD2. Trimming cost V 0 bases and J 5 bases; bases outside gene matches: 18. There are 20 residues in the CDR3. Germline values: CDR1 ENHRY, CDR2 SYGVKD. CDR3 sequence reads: CAISESYGLGRREGRDTQYF. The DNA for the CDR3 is TGTGCCATCAGTGAGTCATATGGGCTTGGCAGGCGGGAGGGCCGAGATACGCAGTATTTT.

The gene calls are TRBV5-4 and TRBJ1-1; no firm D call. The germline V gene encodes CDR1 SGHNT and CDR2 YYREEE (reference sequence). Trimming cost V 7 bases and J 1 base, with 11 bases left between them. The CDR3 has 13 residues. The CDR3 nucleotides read TGTGCCAGCGGGAGGGAGAGGAACACTGAAGCTTTCTTT. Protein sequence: CASGRERNTEAFF.

This chain's CDR3 is CASSYTSGSSKNIQYF. The DNA for the CDR3 is TGCGCCAGCAGCTATACTAGCGGGAGTTCCAAAAACATTCAGTACTTC. V and J are TRBV5-1 and TRBJ2-4; 11 nucleotides agree with TRBD2. The CDR3 has 16 amino acids. J was trimmed by 2 bases and V by 3 bases; bases with no gene match: 4. Germline CDR1 and CDR2: SGHRS and YFSETQ.

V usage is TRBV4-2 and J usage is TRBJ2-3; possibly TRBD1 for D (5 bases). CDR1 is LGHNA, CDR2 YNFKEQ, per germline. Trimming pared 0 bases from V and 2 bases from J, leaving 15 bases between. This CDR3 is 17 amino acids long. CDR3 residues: CASSQDMGQGTTDTQYF. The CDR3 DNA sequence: TGTGCCAGCAGCCAAGACATGGGGCAGGGAACCACAGATACGCAGTATTTT.

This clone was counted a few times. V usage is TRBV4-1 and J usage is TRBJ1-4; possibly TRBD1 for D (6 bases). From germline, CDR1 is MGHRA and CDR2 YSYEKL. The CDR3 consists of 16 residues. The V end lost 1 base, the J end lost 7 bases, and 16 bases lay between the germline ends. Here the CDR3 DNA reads TGCGCCAGCAGCCAAGGGAGAGTAGGGGGGGCTGAAAAACTGTTTTTT. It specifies CASSQGRVGGAEKLFF.

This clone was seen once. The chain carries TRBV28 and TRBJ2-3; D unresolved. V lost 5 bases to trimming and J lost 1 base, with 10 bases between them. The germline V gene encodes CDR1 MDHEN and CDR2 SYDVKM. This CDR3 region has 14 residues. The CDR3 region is CASSRSGGTDTQYF. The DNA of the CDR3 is TGTGCCAGCAGTCGTAGTGGCGGCACAGATACGCAGTATTTT. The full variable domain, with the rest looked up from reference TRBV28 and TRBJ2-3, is DVKVTQSSRYLVKRTGEKVFLECVQDMDHENMFWYRQDPGLGLRLIYFSYDVKMKEKGDIPEGYSVSREKKERFSLILESASTNQTSMYLCASSRSGGTDTQYFGPGTRLTVL.

This CDR3 is CASSYWQTSVDQYF. DNA for the CDR3: TGTGCCAGCAGTTACTGGCAGACGTCGGTTGACCAGTACTTC. The chain joins TRBV6-5 to TRBJ2-5; D unclear. Germline V lookup: CDR1 MNHEY, CDR2 SVGAGI. The V gene lost 1 base and the J gene lost 10 bases, with 16 bases spanning the gap. This CDR3 region has 14 residues.

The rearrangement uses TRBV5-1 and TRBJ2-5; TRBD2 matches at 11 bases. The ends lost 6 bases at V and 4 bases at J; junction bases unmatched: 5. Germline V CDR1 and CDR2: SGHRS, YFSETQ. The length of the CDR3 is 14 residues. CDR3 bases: TGCGCCAGCACGTTAGCGGGAGGGGCAGAGACCCAGTACTTC. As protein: CASTLAGGAETQYF.

The CDR3 region has the DNA TGTGCCAGCAGCTTGGCCGGCGGCTATGGCTACACCTTC. It codes for CASSLAGGYGYTF. The V call is TRBV5-4, the J call TRBJ1-2; D gene unclear. The CDR3 is 13 amino acids. Per germline, CDR1 SGHNT and CDR2 YYREEE (reference sequence). Trimming pared 0 bases from V and 4 bases from J, leaving 7 bases between.

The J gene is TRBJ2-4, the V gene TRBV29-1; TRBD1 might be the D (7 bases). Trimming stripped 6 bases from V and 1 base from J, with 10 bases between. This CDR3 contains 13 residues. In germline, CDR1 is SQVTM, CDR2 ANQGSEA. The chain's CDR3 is CSVPGGAKNIQYF. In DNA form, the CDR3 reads TGCAGCGTCCCAGGGGGGGCCAAAAACATTCAGTACTTC.

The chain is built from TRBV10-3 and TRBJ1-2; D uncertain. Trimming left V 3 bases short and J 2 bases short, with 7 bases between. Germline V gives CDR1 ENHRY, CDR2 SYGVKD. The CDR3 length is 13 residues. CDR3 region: CAISDYSNYGYTF. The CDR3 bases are TGTGCCATCAGTGATTACAGCAACTATGGCTACACCTTC.

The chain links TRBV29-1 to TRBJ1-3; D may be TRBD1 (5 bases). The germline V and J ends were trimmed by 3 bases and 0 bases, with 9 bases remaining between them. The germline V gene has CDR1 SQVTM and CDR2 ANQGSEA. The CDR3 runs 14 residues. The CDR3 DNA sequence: TGCAGCGTTGAGAGGGGATCCTCTGGAAACACCATATATTTT. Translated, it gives CSVERGSSGNTIYF. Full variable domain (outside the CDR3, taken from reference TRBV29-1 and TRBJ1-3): SAVISQKPSRDICQRGTSLTIQCQVDSQVTMMFWYRQQPGQSLTLIATANQGSEATYESGFVIDKFPISRPNLTFSTLTVSNMSPEDSSIYLCSVERGSSGNTIYFGEGSWLTVV.

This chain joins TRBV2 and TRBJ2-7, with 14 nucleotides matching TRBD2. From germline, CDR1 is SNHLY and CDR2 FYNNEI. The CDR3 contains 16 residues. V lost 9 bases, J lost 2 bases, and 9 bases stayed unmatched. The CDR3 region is CARETRTSGRPYEQYF. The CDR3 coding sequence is TGTGCCAGAGAGACGCGGACTAGCGGGAGGCCCTACGAGCAGTACTTC.